This T cell receptor beta chain was profiled in a study of graft-versus-host responses after intestinal transplantation. The wider study: Multivisceral, liver-intestinal, or isolated intestinal transplants were received by the recipients.

The table lists this clone with a count of one. Its antigen is currently unknown. Study-wide results and caveats: The highest levels of circulating GvH clones went along with early declines in HvG clones after transplant.

The length of the CDR3 is 14 residues. J lost 7 bases, V lost 0 bases, and 6 bases had no gene match. CDR1 and CDR2 (germline): SGHNT, YYREEE (reference sequence). Repertoires were generated with immunoSEQ multiplex PCR, while TCRdb's copy carries only in-frame clones and drops some. The table shows more than 65,000 clones, with about 89% occurring only once. This specimen consisted of unstimulated CD4+ T cells sorted from spleen or lymph node cells, obtained before intestinal transplant. The V and J genes are TRBV5-4 and TRBJ1-2; 7 bases align to TRBD1. The receptor was derived from a human donor who received an intestinal transplant. The CDR3 loop reads CASSLGQGILGYTF. The CDR3 DNA is TGTGCCAGCAGCTTGGGACAGGGCATCCTTGGCTACACCTTC.